The sequence of this TCR beta chain was determined in a study of blood T cell repertoires in COVID-19. Per germline, CDR1 SGHRS and CDR2 YFSETQ. CDR3 size: 13 residues. The V gene end was trimmed by 5 bases and the J gene end by 2 bases; junction bases not matched to a gene: 3. Per the original data handling: Amplification from reference gene primers served as the basis for estimated nucleated cell counts. Clones were sequenced by immunoSEQ multiplex PCR, and TCRdb holds only the in-frame ones, with some missing. The V and J calls and clone size come from that table; D and trimming were worked out from the DNA. The sample holds roughly 200,000 clones, about 85% seen once.

The V call is TRBV5-1, the J call TRBJ1-2; TRBD1 matches at 7 bases. This TCR derives from a woman between 35 and 50 years old with COVID-19, enrolled during active disease. Input material: peripheral blood. The CDR3 spells CASSPGGNYGYTF. The CDR3 DNA sequence: TGCGCCAGCAGTCCAGGGGGGAACTATGGCTACACCTTC.